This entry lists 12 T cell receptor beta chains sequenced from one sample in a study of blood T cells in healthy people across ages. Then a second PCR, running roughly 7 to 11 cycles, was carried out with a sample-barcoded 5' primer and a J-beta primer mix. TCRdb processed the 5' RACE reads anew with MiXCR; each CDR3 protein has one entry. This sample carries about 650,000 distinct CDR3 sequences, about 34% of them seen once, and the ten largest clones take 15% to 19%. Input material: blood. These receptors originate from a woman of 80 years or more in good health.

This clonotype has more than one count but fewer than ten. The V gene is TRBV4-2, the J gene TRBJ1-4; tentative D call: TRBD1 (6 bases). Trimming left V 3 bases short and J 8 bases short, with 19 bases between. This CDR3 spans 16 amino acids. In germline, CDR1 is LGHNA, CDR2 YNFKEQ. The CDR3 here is CASSQFVGQREEKLFF. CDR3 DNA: TGTGCCAGCAGCCAGTTCGTCGGACAGCGAGAGGAAAAACTGTTTTTT.

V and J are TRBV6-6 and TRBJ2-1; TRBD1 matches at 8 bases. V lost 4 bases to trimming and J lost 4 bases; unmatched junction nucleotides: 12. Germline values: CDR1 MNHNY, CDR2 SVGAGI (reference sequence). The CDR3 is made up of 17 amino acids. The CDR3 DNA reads TGTGCCAGCAGTTCTACGACCGGGACAGGAATATACAATGAGCAGTTCTTC. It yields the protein CASSSTTGTGIYNEQFF.

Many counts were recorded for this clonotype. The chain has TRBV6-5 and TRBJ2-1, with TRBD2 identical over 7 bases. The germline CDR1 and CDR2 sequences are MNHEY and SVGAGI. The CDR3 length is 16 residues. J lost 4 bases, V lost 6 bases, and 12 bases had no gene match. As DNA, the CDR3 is TGTGCCAGCAGATCACAGCGGGGACTACCTTACAATGAGCAGTTCTTC. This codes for CASRSQRGLPYNEQFF.

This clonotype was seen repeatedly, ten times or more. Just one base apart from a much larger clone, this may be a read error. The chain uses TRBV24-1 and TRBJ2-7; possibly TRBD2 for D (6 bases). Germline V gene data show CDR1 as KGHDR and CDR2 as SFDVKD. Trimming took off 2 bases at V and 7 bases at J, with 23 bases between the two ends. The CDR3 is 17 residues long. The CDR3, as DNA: TGTGCCACCAGTGATTCTAATCCGGGACTTTCCTACAATGAGCAGTACTTC. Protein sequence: CATSDSNPGLSYNEQYF.

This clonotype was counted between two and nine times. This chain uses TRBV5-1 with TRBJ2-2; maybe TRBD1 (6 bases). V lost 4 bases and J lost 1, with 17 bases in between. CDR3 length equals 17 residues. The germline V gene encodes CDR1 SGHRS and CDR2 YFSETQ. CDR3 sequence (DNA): TGCGCCAGCAGCCCAACACCCCAGGGGAGGAACACCGGGGAGCTGTTTTTT. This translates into CASSPTPQGRNTGELFF.

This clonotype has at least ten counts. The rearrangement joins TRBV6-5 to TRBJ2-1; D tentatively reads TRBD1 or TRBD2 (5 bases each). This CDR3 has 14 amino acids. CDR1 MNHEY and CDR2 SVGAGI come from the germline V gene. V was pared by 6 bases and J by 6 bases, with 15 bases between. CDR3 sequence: CASRLRGRGNEQFF. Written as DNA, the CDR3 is TGTGCCAGCAGGCTCCGGGGCAGAGGCAATGAGCAGTTCTTC.

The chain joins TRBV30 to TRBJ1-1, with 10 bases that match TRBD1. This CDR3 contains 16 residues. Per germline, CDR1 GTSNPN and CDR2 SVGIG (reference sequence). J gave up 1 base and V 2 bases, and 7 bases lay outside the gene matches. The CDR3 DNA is TGTGCCTGGAGTCCGACAGGGGGCCTGGGGAACACTGAAGCTTTCTTT. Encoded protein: CAWSPTGGLGNTEAFF. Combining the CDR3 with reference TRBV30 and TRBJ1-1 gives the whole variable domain SQTIHQWPATLVQPVGSPLSLECTVEGTSNPNLYWYRQAAGRGLQLLFYSVGIGQISSEVPQNLSASRPQDRQFILSSKKLLLSDSGFYLCAWSPTGGLGNTEAFFGQGTRLTVV.

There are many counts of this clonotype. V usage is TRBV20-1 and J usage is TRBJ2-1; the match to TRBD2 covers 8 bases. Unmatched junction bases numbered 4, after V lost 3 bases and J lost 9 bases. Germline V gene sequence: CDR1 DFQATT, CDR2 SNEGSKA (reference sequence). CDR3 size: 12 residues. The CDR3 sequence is CSASGGGSEQFF. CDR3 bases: TGCAGTGCTAGCGGGGGGGGTAGTGAGCAGTTCTTC.

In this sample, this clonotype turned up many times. The CDR3 region is CASSRAESYEQYF. Written as DNA, the CDR3 is TGTGCCAGCTCACGGGCTGAGAGCTACGAGCAGTACTTC. The gene calls are TRBV18 and TRBJ2-7; D remains ambiguous. Trimming took 4 bases from V and 3 from J, leaving 10 bases between them. CDR1 is KGHSH, CDR2 LQKENI, per germline. CDR3 length equals 13 residues.

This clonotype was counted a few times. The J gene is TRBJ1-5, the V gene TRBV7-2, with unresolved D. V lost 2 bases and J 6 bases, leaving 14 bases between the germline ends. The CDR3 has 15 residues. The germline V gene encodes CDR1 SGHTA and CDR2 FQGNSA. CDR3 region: CASSLRLGLAQPQHF. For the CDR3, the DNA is TGTGCCAGCAGCTTAAGATTAGGGCTGGCTCAGCCCCAGCATTTT.

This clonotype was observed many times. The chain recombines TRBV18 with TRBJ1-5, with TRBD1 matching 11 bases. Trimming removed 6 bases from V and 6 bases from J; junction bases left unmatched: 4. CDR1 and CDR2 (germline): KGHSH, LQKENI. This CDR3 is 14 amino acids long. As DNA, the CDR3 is TGTGCCAGCTCCCCCGGGACAGGGGGTCAGCCCCAGCATTTT. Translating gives CASSPGTGGQPQHF. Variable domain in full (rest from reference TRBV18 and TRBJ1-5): NAGVMQNPRHLVRRRGQEARLRCSPMKGHSHVYWYRQLPEEGLKFMVYLQKENIIDESGMPKERFSAEFPKEGPSILRIQQVVRGDSAAYFCASSPGTGGQPQHFGDGTRLSIL.

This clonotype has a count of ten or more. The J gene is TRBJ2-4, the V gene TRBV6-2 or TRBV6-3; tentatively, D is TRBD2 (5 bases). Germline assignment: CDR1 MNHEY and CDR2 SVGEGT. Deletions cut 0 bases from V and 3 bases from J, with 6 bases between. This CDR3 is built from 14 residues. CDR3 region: CASSYSGSKNIQYF. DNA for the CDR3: TGTGCCAGCAGTTACTCAGGGAGCAAAAACATTCAGTACTTC.